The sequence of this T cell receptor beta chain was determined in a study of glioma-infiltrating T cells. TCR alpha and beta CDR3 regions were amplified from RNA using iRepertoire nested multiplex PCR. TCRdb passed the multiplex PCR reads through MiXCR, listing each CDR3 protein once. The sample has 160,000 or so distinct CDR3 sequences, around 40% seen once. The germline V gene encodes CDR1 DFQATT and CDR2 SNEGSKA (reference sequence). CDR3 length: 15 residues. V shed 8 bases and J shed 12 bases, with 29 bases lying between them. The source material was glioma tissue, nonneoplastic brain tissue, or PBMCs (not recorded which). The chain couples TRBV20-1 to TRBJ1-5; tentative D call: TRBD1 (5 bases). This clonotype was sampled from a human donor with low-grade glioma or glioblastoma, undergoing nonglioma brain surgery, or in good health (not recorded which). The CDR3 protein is CSTEAGGYSNQYQHF. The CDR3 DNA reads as TGCAGTACGGAGGCGGGGGGATATAGCAATCAGTACCAGCATTTT.